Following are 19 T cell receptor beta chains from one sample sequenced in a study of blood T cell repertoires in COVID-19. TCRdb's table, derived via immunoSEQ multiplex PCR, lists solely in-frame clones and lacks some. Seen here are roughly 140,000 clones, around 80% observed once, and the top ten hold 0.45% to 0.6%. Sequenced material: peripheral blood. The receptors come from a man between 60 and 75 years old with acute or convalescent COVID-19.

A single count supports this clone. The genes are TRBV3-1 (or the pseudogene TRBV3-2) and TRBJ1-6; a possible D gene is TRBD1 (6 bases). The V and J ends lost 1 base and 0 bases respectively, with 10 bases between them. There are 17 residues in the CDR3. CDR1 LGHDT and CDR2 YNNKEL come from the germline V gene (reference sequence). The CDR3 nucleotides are TGTGCCAGCAGCCAAGCGGGCAGGGGCTCCTATAATTCACCCCTCCACTTT. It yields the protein CASSQAGRGSYNSPLHF.

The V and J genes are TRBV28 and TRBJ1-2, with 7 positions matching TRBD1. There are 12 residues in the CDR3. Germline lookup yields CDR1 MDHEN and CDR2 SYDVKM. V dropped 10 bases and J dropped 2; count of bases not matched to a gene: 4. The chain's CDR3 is CANRDSNYGYTF. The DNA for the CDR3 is TGTGCCAACCGGGACAGCAACTATGGCTACACCTTC.

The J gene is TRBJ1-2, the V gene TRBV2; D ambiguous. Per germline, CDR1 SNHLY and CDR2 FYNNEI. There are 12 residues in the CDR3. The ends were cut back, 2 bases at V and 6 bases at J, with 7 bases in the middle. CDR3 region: CASSERGDGYTF. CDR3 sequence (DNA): TGTGCCAGCAGTGAACGGGGAGATGGCTACACCTTC.

In nucleotides, the CDR3 is TGTGCCACCAGTGATCGGTACCAAGAGACCCAGTACTTC. It encodes CATSDRYQETQYF. The chain couples TRBV24-1 to TRBJ2-5; D gene ambiguous. The CDR3 is made up of 13 amino acids. With 3 bases removed from V and 0 bases from J, the gap between germline ends came to 4 bases. Germline V gene lookup returns CDR1 KGHDR and CDR2 SFDVKD.

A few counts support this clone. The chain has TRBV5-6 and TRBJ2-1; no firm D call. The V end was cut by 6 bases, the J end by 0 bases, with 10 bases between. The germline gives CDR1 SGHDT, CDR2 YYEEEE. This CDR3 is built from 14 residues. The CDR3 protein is CASTLVSSYNEQFF. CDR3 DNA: TGTGCCAGCACCCTAGTGAGCTCCTACAATGAGCAGTTCTTC.

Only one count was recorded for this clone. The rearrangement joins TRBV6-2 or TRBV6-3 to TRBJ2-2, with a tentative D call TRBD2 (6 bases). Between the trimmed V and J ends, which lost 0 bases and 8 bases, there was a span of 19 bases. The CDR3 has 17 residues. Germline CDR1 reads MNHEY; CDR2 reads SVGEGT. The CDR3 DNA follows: TGTGCCAGCAGTTACTCGACCGCGGGGTCGAATAGGGGGGAGCTGTTTTTT. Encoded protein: CASSYSTAGSNRGELFF.

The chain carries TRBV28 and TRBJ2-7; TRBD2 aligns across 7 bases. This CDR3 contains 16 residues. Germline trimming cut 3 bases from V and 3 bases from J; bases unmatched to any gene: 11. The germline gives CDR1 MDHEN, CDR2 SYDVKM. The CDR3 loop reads CASSLVGGRSRYEQYF. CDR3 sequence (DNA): TGTGCCAGCAGTTTGGTAGGCGGGAGATCCCGCTACGAGCAGTACTTC.

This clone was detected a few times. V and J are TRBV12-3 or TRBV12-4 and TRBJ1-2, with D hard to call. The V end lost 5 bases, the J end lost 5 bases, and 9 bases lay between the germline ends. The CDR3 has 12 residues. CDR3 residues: CASSPGSYGYTF. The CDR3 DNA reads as TGTGCCAGCAGTCCGGGGTCTTATGGCTACACCTTC.

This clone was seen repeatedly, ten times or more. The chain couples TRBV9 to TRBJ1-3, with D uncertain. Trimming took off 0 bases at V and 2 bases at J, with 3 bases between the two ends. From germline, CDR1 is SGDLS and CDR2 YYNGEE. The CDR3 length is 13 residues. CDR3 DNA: TGTGCCAGCAGCGTAGGGCCTGGAAACACCATATATTTT. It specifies CASSVGPGNTIYF.

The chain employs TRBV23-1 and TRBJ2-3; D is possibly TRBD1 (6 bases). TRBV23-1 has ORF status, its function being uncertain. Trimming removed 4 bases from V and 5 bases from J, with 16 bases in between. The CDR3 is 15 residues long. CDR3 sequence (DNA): TGCGCCAGCAGTCTGTCAGGGGCGCCCCGAGATACGCAGTATTTT. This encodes CASSLSGAPRDTQYF.

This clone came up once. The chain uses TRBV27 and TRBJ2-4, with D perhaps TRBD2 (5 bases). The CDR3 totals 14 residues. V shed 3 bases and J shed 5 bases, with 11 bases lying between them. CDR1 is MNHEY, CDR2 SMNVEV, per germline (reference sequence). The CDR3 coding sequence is TGTGCCAGCAGTTTGTCGGGATGGCAAAACATTCAGTACTTC. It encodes CASSLSGWQNIQYF.

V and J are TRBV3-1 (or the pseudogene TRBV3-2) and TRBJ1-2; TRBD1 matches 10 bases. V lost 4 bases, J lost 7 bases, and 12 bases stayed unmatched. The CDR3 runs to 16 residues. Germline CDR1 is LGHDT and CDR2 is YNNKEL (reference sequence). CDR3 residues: CASSPNPGQGEFGYTF. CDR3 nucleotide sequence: TGTGCCAGCAGCCCCAACCCCGGACAGGGGGAGTTTGGCTACACCTTC.

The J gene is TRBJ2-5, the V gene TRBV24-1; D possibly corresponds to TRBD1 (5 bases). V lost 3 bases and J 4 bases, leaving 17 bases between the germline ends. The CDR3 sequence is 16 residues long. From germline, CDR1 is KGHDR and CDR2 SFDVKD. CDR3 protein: CATSDTSGADLETQYF. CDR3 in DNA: TGTGCCACCAGTGATACGTCTGGGGCAGACCTAGAGACCCAGTACTTC.

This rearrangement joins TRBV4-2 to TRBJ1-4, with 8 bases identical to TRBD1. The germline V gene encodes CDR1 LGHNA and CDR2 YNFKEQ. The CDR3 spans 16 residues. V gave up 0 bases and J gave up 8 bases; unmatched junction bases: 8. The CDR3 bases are TGTGCCAGCAGCCAAGATCCGACAGGGGAGAGGGAAAAACTGTTTTTT. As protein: CASSQDPTGEREKLFF.

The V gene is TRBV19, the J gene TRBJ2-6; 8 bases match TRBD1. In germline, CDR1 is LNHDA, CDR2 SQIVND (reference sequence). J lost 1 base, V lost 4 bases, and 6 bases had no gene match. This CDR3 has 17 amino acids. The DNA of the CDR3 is TGTGCCAGTAGTACCCGGACAGGGAGGTCTGGGGCCAACGTCCTGACTTTC. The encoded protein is CASSTRTGRSGANVLTF.

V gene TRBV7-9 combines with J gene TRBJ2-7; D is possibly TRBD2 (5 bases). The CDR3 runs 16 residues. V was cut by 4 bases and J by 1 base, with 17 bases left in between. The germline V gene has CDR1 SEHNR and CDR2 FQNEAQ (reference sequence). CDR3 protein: CASSSQGSSLSYEQYF. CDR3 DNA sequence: TGTGCCAGCAGCTCGCAAGGGAGCAGCCTTTCCTACGAGCAGTACTTC.

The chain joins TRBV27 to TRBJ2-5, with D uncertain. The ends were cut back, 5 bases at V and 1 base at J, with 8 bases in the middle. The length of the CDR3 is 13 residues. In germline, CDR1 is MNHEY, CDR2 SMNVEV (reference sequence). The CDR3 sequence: CASSVRSQETQYF. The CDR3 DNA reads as TGTGCCAGCAGTGTTCGGAGCCAAGAGACCCAGTACTTC.

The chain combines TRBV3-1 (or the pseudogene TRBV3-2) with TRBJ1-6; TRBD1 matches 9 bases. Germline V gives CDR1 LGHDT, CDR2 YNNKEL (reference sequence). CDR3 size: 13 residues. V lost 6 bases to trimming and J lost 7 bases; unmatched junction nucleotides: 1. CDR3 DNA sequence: TGTGCCAGCAGGGGACAGGGAAATTCACCCCTCCACTTT. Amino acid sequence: CASRGQGNSPLHF.

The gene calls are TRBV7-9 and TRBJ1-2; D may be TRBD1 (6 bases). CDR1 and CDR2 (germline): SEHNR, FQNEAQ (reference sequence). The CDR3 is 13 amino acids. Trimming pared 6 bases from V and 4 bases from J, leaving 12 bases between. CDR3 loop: CASRGDTVYGYTF. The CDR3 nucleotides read TGTGCCAGCAGGGGGGACACAGTCTATGGCTACACCTTC.